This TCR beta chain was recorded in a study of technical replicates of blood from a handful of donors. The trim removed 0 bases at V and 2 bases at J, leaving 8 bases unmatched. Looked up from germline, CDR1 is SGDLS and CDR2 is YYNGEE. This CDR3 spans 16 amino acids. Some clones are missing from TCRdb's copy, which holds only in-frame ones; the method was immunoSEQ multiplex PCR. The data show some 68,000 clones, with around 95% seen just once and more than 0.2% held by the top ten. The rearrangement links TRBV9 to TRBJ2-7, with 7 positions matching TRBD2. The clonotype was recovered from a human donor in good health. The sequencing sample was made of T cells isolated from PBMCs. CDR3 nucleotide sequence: TGTGCCAGCAGCGTAGGGGGGGTAGCGGGTGCCTACGAGCAGTACTTC. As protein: CASSVGGVAGAYEQYF.